The 12 T cell receptor beta chains presented below share a single source sample, sequenced in a study of CD8 T cells in ankylosing spondylitis. Study-level points and caveats: The study identified a TCR beta motif of under ten highly homologous variants that appeared characteristic of ankylosing spondylitis blood.

TCRdb passed the 5' RACE reads through MiXCR, listing each CDR3 protein once. The table shows 500,000 or so distinct CDR3 sequences, with approximately 5% occurring only once. The antigens these receptors bind are not known. The sequenced material came from blood, either unsorted or a sorted T cell fraction (not recorded which). Receptor source: a male donor with ankylosing spondylitis.

This clonotype showed up many times. The chain carries TRBV5-1 and TRBJ2-2; D is tentatively TRBD1 or TRBD2 (6 bases each). CDR3 size: 16 residues. V shed 4 bases and J shed 1 base, with 14 bases lying between them. The germline CDR1 and CDR2 sequences are SGHRS and YFSETQ. CDR3 sequence (DNA): TGCGCCAGCAGCCTAGGGGGGCAGGGGAACACCGGGGAGCTGTTTTTT. Amino acid sequence: CASSLGGQGNTGELFF.

This clonotype was detected many times. The chain has TRBV7-2 and TRBJ1-1; maybe TRBD1 (5 bases). V lost 5 bases to trimming and J lost 8 bases, with 12 bases between them. Germline CDR1 reads SGHTA; CDR2 reads FQGNSA. The CDR3 has 12 amino acids. The DNA of the CDR3 is TGTGCCAGCAGCCCATGGGCAGGGGAAGCTTTCTTT. Translated, it gives CASSPWAGEAFF.

This clonotype was detected ten times or more. V gene TRBV27 combines with J gene TRBJ2-2; perhaps TRBD2 as D (5 bases). This CDR3 comprises 14 residues. Germline CDR1 is MNHEY and CDR2 is SMNVEV (reference sequence). Trimming stripped 5 bases from V and 6 bases from J, with 13 bases between. The CDR3, as DNA: TGTGCCAGCAGTCTTGGGAGTTGGGCCGGGGAGCTGTTTTTT. This sequence encodes CASSLGSWAGELFF.

Ten or more counts support this clonotype. The chain couples TRBV10-1 to TRBJ1-5; D is possibly TRBD1 (5 bases). Trimming stripped 3 bases from V and 6 bases from J, with 9 bases between. The length of the CDR3 is 13 residues. Per the germline V gene, CDR1 is WNHNN and CDR2 is SYGVQD (reference sequence). The CDR3 coding sequence is TGCGCCAGCAGTGATGCAGGGAGTCAGCCCCAGCATTTT. This sequence encodes CASSDAGSQPQHF.

There are many counts of this clonotype. J is TRBJ2-7 and V is TRBV9; 8 bases agree with TRBD1. CDR1 is SGDLS and CDR2 is YYNGEE in the germline V gene. V gave up 0 bases and J gave up 6 bases; unmatched junction bases: 5. This CDR3 contains 14 residues. The CDR3 region is CASSVGTGIFEQYF. The CDR3, as DNA: TGTGCCAGCAGCGTAGGGACAGGGATTTTCGAGCAGTACTTC. The variable domain in full, completed from reference TRBV9 and TRBJ2-7, reads DSGVTQTPKHLITATGQRVTLRCSPRSGDLSVYWYQQSLDQGLQFLIQYYNGEERAKGNILERFSAQQFPDLHSELNLSSLELGDSALYFCASSVGTGIFEQYFGPGTRLTVT.

This clonotype was recorded many times. The genes are TRBV15 and TRBJ2-3; D gene ambiguous. CDR3 length: 13 residues. Trimming took off 5 bases at V and 5 bases at J, with 11 bases between the two ends. CDR1 LNHNV and CDR2 YYDKDF come from the germline V gene (reference sequence). The CDR3 DNA reads TGTGCCACCAGCTCTCTGCTGGTAGATACGCAGTATTTT. Its protein is CATSSLLVDTQYF.

This clonotype was detected ten times or more. The chain has TRBV20-1 and TRBJ2-1; 7 nucleotides align to TRBD2. CDR3 length: 13 amino acids. The V gene end was trimmed by 2 bases and the J gene end by 4 bases; junction bases not matched to a gene: 2. The germline gives CDR1 DFQATT, CDR2 SNEGSKA (reference sequence). CDR3 sequence reads: CSARMREYNEQFF. DNA for the CDR3: TGCAGTGCTAGAATGCGGGAGTACAATGAGCAGTTCTTC.

Many counts were recorded for this clonotype. The genes are TRBV7-8 and TRBJ2-7, with D possibly being TRBD1 or TRBD2 (5 bases each). The CDR3 is 14 residues long. V was shortened by 4 bases and J by 2 bases, with 12 bases between the two germline ends. CDR1 and CDR2 (germline): SGHVS, FQNEAQ. The CDR3 loop is CASSSQQGPYEQYF. The CDR3 DNA follows: TGTGCCAGCAGCTCGCAGCAGGGACCCTACGAGCAGTACTTC.

This clonotype came up many times. This rearrangement joins TRBV28 to TRBJ2-2, with D possibly TRBD1 on 5 matching bases. Looked up from germline, CDR1 is MDHEN and CDR2 is SYDVKM. Trimming removed 1 base at V and 9 bases at J, with 9 bases between. The CDR3 contains 13 residues. DNA of the CDR3: TGTGCCAGCAGTTTATCGTCAGGGAGGGAGCTGTTTTTT. This sequence encodes CASSLSSGRELFF.

This clonotype was seen at least ten times. The V and J genes are TRBV6-1 and TRBJ1-5; D may be TRBD1 (6 bases). Per the germline V gene, CDR1 is MNHNS and CDR2 is SASEGT. Between the trimmed V and J ends, which lost 3 bases and 7 bases, there was a span of 13 bases. This CDR3 contains 14 residues. CDR3 in amino acids: CASSDLQGRQPQHF. In nucleotides, the CDR3 is TGTGCCAGCAGTGACCTACAGGGCCGGCAGCCCCAGCATTTT.

This clonotype was seen many times. The chain recombines TRBV6-5 with TRBJ1-3; D is ambiguous. The V gene lost 0 bases and the J gene lost 4 bases, with 4 bases spanning the gap. Germline V CDR1 and CDR2: MNHEY, SVGAGI. The CDR3 loop spans 13 amino acids. CDR3 nucleotides: TGTGCCAGCAGTTACTCTATGGGAAACACCATATATTTT. Its translation: CASSYSMGNTIYF.

This clonotype was seen ten or more times. The genes are TRBV20-1 and TRBJ2-1; D is unresolved. Germline loops: CDR1 DFQATT, CDR2 SNEGSKA (reference sequence). Trimming shortened V by 1 base and J by 2 bases, and 12 bases separated the two germline ends. This CDR3 has 15 amino acids. This CDR3 is CSARGGATPYNEQFF. For the CDR3, the DNA is TGCAGTGCTAGAGGCGGCGCGACCCCCTACAATGAGCAGTTCTTC.